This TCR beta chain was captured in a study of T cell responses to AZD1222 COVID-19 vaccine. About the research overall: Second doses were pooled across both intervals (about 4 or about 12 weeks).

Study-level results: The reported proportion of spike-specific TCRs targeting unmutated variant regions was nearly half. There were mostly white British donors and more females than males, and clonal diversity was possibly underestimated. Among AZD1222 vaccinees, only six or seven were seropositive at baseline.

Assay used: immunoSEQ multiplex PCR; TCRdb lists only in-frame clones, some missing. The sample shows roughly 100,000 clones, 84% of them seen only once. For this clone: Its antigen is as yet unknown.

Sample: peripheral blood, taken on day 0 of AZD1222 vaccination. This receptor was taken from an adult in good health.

CDR3 in amino acids: CASSRGTGRVETQYF. Here the CDR3 DNA reads TGTGCCAGCAGCCGCGGGACAGGGAGAGTAGAGACCCAGTACTTC. This chain links TRBV6-5 with TRBJ2-5; 9 bases fit TRBD1. The CDR3 is 15 amino acids. The V segment lost 6 bases and the J segment 4 bases; nucleotides outside the gene matches: 9. From germline, CDR1 is MNHEY and CDR2 SVGAGI.